This T cell receptor beta chain was recorded in a study of T cells after yellow fever vaccination. About the research overall: The SMART-Seq v4 Ultra Low Input method served to prepare the low-cell-number fractions. Study findings and constraints: Of the clonotypes, a small share occurred in both CD4 and CD8 compartments. Post-booster reappearance was seen for most primary-vaccination clones (about 95% CD4, around 88% CD8).

There are 19 residues in the CDR3. Germline V gene sequence: CDR1 SGHAT, CDR2 FQDESV (reference sequence). V was clipped by 3 bases and J by 4 bases; unmatched bases: 18. Worth noting for this clonotype: The antigen is not known.

TCRdb recomputed calls from the 5' RACE reads with MiXCR, one row per CDR3 protein. The sample lists about 550,000 distinct CDR3 sequences, 15% to 20% seen once, with 13% to 15% in the top ten. Sequenced here: PBMCs, sampled 15 days after the yellow fever booster vaccination. The sequence derives from a man aged 25 to 40 who received the YFV17D yellow fever vaccine. J is TRBJ2-1 and V is TRBV11-1; 7 bases fit TRBD2. The CDR3 is CASSLYFVRFGEGYNEQFF. In DNA form, the CDR3 reads TGTGCCAGCAGCTTGTACTTTGTGAGATTCGGGGAGGGGTACAATGAGCAGTTCTTC.